This T cell receptor beta chain came from a study of regulatory T cells in long-lasting Graves disease. Across the study: Persistent cases took antithyroid drugs over 5 years and stayed TSH receptor antibody positive.

Construction of TCR beta libraries relied on iRepertoire HTBI primers and on Arm-PCR targeting CDR3 regions. TCRdb redid the calling of the multiplex PCR reads with MiXCR, one entry per CDR3 protein. Among 300,000 to 500,000 distinct CDR3 sequences listed, more than 20% were seen once. With regard to this clonotype: Its antigen is still unknown.

General study findings and limits: TRBV28 was favored in persistent disease, as were TRBJ1-2 and TRBJ2-5. Sample size, which was small, may have reduced accuracy. Those with persistent disease had in common more public clonotypes (2,741) than new patients (roughly 970).

Germline V gives CDR1 SEHNR, CDR2 FQNEAQ (reference sequence). The J segment lost 4 bases and the V segment lost 5 bases, leaving 3 bases of the junction unmatched. This CDR3 contains 13 residues. Time point here: persistent/refractory GD, antithyroid drugs over 5 years with positive TRAb. RNA isolated from PBMCs was used to make the TCR library. Sequenced material: peripheral blood mononuclear cells (PBMCs), taken when the disease was refractory, from a patient treated with antithyroid drugs. The chain combines TRBV7-9 with TRBJ1-2, with 8 bases that match TRBD1. The source of this sequence is a female donor with Graves disease. The CDR3 bases are TGTGCCAGCAGCACTCAGGGGGCCTATGGCTACACCTTC. It specifies CASSTQGAYGYTF.